This TCR beta chain was obtained from a study of shared clonotypes between healthy human individuals. The germline V gene has CDR1 WSHSY and CDR2 SAAADI. V lost 4 bases to trimming and J lost 7 bases, with 16 bases between them. This CDR3 contains 14 residues. Only in-frame clones appear in the TCRdb table, and some are missing; sequencing was by immunoSEQ multiplex PCR. Of about 480,000 clones in the sample, about four fifths were seen once. The sequencing input was PBMCs. The source of this sequence is a woman between 40 and 55 years old in good health. Some clones in this sample may be carry-over from other donors' samples. The chain couples TRBV10-2 to TRBJ1-1; D is ambiguous. CDR3 region: CASSARTGRIEAFF. CDR3 coding DNA: TGCGCCAGCAGTGCCAGAACTGGACGGATTGAAGCTTTCTTT.